This T cell receptor (beta chain) was documented in a study of blood T cell repertoires in COVID-19. Across the study: Both acute and convalescent COVID-19 samples were obtained from the United States, Italy and Spain. Sources were T cells, B-cell-depleted T cells, or PBMCs; the material itself was cDNA or gDNA.

Per the original methods: Amplifying reference gene primers gave estimates of nucleated cell counts. Libraries were prepared by immunoSEQ multiplex PCR; TCRdb keeps only in-frame clonotypes and omits some of them. V and J calls plus clone size are reproduced from that table; the DNA served to infer D and trimming. Among about 240,000 clones listed, nearly 85% were seen once. With V trimmed by 4 bases and J by 2 bases, 7 bases remained unmatched. In germline, CDR1 is SGHDT, CDR2 YYEEEE. This CDR3 is 16 amino acids long. The sample comprised peripheral blood. V gene TRBV5-6 combines with J gene TRBJ2-1, with 9 bases aligning to TRBD1. The origin of this receptor is a human donor in a cohort sampled during active COVID-19. This chain's CDR3 is CASSLGQGPPYNEQFF. CDR3 sequence (DNA): TGTGCCAGCAGCCTGGGACAGGGCCCTCCCTACAATGAGCAGTTCTTC.